The clone carrying this T cell receptor (beta chain) was detected only a few times. No antigen is known for it. The data are from a study of blood T cells in healthy people across ages. Study-wide background: About one barcoded TCR beta cDNA was captured per two T cells. Notes on the study in general: TCR beta diversity tracked closely with naive T cell percentage.

A second PCR, run for about 7 to 11 cycles, used a sample-barcoded 5' primer plus a J-beta primer mix. Any given sample supplied a minimum of 3 million CDR3-containing paired-end reads. TCRdb called the 5' RACE reads again in MiXCR, with one record for every CDR3 protein. This sample has about 640,000 distinct CDR3 sequences, with around 54% found just once. The CDR3 loop spans 14 amino acids. Germline assignment: CDR1 ENHRY and CDR2 SYGVKD. The V and J ends lost 5 bases and 5 bases respectively, with 13 bases between them. The genes are TRBV10-3 and TRBJ2-1; D is perhaps TRBD2 (5 bases). What was sequenced was blood. The sequence came from a man in his sixties in good health. In DNA, the CDR3 is TGTGCCATCAGTCTAGCCGGACCACACAATGAGCAGTTCTTC. This sequence encodes CAISLAGPHNEQFF.